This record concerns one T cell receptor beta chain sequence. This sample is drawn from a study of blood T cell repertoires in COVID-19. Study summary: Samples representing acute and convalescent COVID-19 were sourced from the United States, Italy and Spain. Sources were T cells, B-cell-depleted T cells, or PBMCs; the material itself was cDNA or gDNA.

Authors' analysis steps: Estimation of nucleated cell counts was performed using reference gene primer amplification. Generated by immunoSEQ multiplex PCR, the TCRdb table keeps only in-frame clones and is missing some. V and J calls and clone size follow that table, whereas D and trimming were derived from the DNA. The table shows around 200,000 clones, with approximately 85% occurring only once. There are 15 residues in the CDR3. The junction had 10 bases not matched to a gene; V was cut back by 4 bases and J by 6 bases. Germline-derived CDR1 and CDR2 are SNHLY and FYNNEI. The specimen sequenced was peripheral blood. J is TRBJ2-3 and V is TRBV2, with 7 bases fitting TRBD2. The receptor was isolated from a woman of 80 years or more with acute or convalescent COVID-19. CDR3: CASSAGRTTRDTQYF. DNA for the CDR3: TGTGCCAGCAGTGCCGGGAGGACCACAAGGGATACGCAGTATTTT.